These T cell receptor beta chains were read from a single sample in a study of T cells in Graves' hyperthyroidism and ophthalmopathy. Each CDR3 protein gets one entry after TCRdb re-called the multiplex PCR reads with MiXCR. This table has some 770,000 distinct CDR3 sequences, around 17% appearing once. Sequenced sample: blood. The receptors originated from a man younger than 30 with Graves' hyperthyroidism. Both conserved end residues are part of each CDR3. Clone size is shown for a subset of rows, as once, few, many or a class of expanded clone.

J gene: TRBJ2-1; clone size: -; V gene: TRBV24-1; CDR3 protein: CATSDLGLNSGNEQFF
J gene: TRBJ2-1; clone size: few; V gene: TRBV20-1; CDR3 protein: CSAGGAGGSPYNEQFF
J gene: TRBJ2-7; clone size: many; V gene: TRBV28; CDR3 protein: CASRRLAGGYEQYF
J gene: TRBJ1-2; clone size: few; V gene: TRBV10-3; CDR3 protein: CAIQGLYNYGYTF
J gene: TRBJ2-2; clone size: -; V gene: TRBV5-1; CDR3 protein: CATSRRTGELFF
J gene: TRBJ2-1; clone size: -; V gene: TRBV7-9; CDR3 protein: CASSLLPNEQFF
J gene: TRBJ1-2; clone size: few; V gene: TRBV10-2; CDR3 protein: CASSDSRDSYGYTF
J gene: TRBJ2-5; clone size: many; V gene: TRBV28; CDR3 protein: CASSLGQGALQETQYF
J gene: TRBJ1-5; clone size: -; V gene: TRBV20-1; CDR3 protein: CSARALGSQPQHF
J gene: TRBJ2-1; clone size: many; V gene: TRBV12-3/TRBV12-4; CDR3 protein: CASSRGLAGGAYNEQFF
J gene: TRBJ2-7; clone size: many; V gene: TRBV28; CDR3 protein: CASSSIRDRGKSSLYEQYF
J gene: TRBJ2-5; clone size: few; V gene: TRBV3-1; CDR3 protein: CASSQVYGTGTQYF
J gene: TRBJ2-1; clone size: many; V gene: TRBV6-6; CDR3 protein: CASSYSTGVPYNEQFF
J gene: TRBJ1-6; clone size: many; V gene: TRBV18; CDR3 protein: CASSRGTGNNSPLHF
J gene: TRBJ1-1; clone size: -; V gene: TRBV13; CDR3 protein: CASSSQGRPNTEAFF
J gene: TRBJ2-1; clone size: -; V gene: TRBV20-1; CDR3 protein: CSASESSYNEQFF
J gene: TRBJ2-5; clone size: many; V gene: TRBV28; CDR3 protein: CASSLGGSGETQYF
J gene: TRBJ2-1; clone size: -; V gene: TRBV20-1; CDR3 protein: CSATLTGEQFF
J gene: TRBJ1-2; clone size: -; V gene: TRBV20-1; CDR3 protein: CSADVVHGGYTF
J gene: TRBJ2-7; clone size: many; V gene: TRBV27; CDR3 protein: CASSSGLAGYEQYF
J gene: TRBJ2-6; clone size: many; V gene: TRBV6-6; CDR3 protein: CASSYPRASGANVLTF
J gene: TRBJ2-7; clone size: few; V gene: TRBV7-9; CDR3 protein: CASSVGVGREDYEQYF
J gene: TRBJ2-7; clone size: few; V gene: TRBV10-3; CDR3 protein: CAISVTGEAEQYF
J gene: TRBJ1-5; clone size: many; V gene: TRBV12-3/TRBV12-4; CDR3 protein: CASRRGGNQPQHF
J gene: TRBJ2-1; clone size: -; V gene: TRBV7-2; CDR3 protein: CASSLVGSGTHNEQFF
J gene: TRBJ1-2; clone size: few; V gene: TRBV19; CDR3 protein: CASSIDNRFNLGYTF
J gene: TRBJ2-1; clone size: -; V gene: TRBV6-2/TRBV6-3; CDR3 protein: CASSYLAGEEDEQFF
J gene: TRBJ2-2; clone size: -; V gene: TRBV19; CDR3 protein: CASRPQSGRAYWNTGELFF
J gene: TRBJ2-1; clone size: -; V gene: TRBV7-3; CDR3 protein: CASSFPGAGGKGEQFF
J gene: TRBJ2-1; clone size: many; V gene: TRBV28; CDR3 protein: CASNPRGEEQFF
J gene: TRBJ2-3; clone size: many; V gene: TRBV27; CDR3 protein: CASSPRGAGVTDTQYF
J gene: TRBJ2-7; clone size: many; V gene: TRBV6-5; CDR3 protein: CASSYGGSYEQYF
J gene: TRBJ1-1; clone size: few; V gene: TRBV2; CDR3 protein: CASEWTSEAFF
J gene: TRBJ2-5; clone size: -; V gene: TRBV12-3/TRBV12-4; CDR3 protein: CASRPSGWETQYF
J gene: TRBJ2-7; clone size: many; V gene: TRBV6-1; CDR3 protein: CASSEFAESPLYEQYF
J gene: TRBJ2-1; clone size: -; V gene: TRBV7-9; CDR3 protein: CASSLARAGEQFF
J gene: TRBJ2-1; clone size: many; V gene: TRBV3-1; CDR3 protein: CASSQEVPLRNNEQFF
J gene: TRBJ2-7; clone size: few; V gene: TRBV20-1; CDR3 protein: CSAKVDRTSYEQYF
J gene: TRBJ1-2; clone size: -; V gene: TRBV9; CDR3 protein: CASSRGSYGYTF
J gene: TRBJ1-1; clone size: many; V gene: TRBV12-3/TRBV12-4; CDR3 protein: CASTTHRSQPAFF
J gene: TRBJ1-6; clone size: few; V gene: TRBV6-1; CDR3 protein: CASSVQGAESPLHF
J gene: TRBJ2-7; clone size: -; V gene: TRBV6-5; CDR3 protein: CASSYSGTGTPYEQYF
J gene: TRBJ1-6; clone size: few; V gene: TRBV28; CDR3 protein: CASSFHQGSSTSPLHF
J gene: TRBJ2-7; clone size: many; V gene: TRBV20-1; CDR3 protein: CSARIYYEQYF
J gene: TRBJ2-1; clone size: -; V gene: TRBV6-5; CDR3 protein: CASSDSPSGINEQFF
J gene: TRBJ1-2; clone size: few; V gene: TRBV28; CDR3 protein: CASSKGQVNYGYTF
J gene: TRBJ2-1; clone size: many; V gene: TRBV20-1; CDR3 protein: CSAREPGRGYNEQFF
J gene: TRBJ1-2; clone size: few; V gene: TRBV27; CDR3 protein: CASSFRQEARGYTF
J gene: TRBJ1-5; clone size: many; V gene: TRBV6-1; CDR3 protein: CASSASRGQQPQHF
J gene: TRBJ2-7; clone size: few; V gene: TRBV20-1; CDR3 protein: CSAGKPGTYEQYF
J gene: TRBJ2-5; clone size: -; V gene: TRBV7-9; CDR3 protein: CASSHTGTSGMSGETQYF
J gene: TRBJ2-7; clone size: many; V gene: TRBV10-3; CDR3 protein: CAISRTSASYEQYF
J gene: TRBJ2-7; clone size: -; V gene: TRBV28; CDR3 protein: CAWGQETYEQYF
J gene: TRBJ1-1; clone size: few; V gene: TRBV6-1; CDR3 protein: CASRKGPGWVNTEAFF
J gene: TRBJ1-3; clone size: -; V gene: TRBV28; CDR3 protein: CASSLGRAGTTIYF
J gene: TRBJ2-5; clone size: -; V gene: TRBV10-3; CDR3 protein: CAISGREEETQYF
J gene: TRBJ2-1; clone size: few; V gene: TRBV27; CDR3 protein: CASRPGLPPYNEQFF
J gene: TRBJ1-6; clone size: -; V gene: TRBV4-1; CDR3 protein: CASSQKRIQGIGSYNSPLHF
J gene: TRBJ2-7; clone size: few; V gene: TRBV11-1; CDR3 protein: CASGLGTASYEQYF
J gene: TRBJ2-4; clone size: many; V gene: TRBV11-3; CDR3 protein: CASSPPGTKNIQYF